The 27 T cell receptor beta chains below come from one sample, sequenced in a study of beta chain features in type 1 diabetes. Study-level findings and limits: A moderate, significant TCRB CDR3 shortening appeared in type 1 diabetes across four CD4+ subsets.

These receptors are not linked to any known antigen. The entirety of the isolated RNA underwent reverse transcription, so expressed TCRB transcripts were sequenced. Libraries were prepared by immunoSEQ multiplex PCR; TCRdb keeps only in-frame clonotypes and omits some of them. The profile covers around 710,000 clones, with roughly 12% appearing a single time and around 0.12% taken by the ten largest. The sample consisted of naive CD4+ T cells from blood. Receptors were obtained from a man aged 25-40 years with type 1 diabetes.

This chain connects TRBV6-6 to TRBJ2-5; D perhaps matches TRBD2 (6 bases). CDR1 and CDR2 (germline): MNHNY, SVGAGI (reference sequence). V was cut by 8 bases and J by 5 bases, with 12 bases left in between. This CDR3 comprises 12 residues. The CDR3 loop is CASGGIGETQYF. The CDR3 DNA sequence: TGTGCCAGCGGGGGGATTGGCGAGACCCAGTACTTC.

J is TRBJ1-4 and V is TRBV2; 7 nucleotides align to TRBD1. This CDR3 has 15 amino acids. The V and J ends lost 8 bases and 4 bases, in that order; junction bases with no gene match: 10. The germline V gene has CDR1 SNHLY and CDR2 FYNNEI. The CDR3 spells CASGGRDRVNEKLFF. Here the CDR3 DNA reads TGTGCCAGCGGGGGGCGAGACAGGGTTAATGAAAAACTGTTTTTT.

In its sample, this clone was seen a few times. The V gene is TRBV7-9, the J gene TRBJ2-2; 10 nucleotides line up with TRBD2. Trimming at V came to 4 bases and at J to 6 bases, leaving 8 bases not matched to a gene. Germline loops: CDR1 SEHNR, CDR2 FQNEAQ (reference sequence). The CDR3 is 16 amino acids. CDR3 sequence reads: CASSSGTSESPGELFF. CDR3 bases: TGTGCCAGCAGCTCTGGGACTAGCGAATCCCCCGGGGAGCTGTTTTTT.

There are a few counts of this clone. J is TRBJ2-3 and V is TRBV27; TRBD2 might be the D (6 bases). This CDR3 has 14 residues. Germline V gives CDR1 MNHEY, CDR2 SMNVEV (reference sequence). V was cut by 5 bases and J by 6 bases, with 15 bases left in between. The CDR3 DNA reads as TGTGCCAGCAGTGCGGGACCGAGAAGGGATACGCAGTATTTT. Its translation is CASSAGPRRDTQYF.

The J gene is TRBJ2-7, the V gene TRBV28, with 11 bases matching TRBD2. The CDR3 loop spans 14 amino acids. The V gene end was trimmed by 8 bases and the J gene end by 4 bases; junction bases not matched to a gene: 7. In germline, CDR1 is MDHEN, CDR2 SYDVKM. This chain's CDR3 is CASVASGGLYEQYF. In DNA form, the CDR3 reads TGTGCCAGCGTGGCTAGCGGGGGGTTATACGAGCAGTACTTC.

This clone was observed a handful of times. The same CDR3 arises from other DNA sequences in this sample as well. The rearrangement links TRBV7-9 to TRBJ2-5; D not resolved. CDR3 length: 11 residues. Germline CDR1 reads SEHNR; CDR2 reads FQNEAQ (reference sequence). The V and J ends lost 4 bases and 5 bases respectively, with 5 bases between them. The CDR3 nucleotides read TGTGCCAGCAGCTCTATCGAGACCCAGTACTTC. Its translation: CASSSIETQYF. Supplemented by reference TRBV7-9 and TRBJ2-5, the full variable domain reads DTGVSQNPRHKITKRGQNVTFRCDPISEHNRLYWYRQTLGQGPEFLTYFQNEAQLEKSRLLSDRFSAERPKGSFSTLEIQRTEQGDSAMYLCASSSIETQYFGPGTRLLVL.

J is TRBJ2-2 and V is TRBV6-1, with 7 positions matching TRBD1. Germline V gives CDR1 MNHNS, CDR2 SASEGT. Losses at the gene ends were 6 bases for V and 1 base for J; bases not matched to a gene: 5. The CDR3 is 15 amino acids. The CDR3: CASRSRDRNTGELFF. CDR3 nucleotide sequence: TGTGCCAGCAGGTCCCGGGACAGGAACACCGGGGAGCTGTTTTTT.

The rearrangement links TRBV6-6 to TRBJ2-7; D not certain. The CDR3 covers 15 residues. Germline CDR1 MNHNY, CDR2 SVGAGI (reference sequence). Trimming pared 2 bases from V and 3 bases from J, leaving 14 bases between. The CDR3 protein is CASSYISFEFYEQYF. DNA of the CDR3: TGTGCCAGCAGTTACATTTCTTTTGAGTTCTACGAGCAGTACTTC.

The chain recombines TRBV11-2 with TRBJ1-4, with D possibly being TRBD1 (5 bases). CDR1 is SGHAT and CDR2 is FQNNGV in the germline V gene. Trimming took off 1 base at V and 13 bases at J, with 13 bases between the two ends. The CDR3 contains 13 residues. The CDR3 loop reads CASSLGNGAGLFF. CDR3 nucleotides: TGTGCCAGCAGCTTAGGGAATGGGGCAGGACTGTTTTTT.

The chain joins TRBV5-1 to TRBJ1-4; D call uncertain. The CDR3 consists of 16 residues. Germline V CDR1 and CDR2: SGHRS, YFSETQ. Trimming left V 1 base short and J 4 bases short, with 14 bases between. CDR3 loop: CASSLSLSEGNEKLFF. The CDR3 nucleotides are TGCGCCAGCAGCTTGTCCCTCTCGGAGGGTAATGAAAAACTGTTTTTT.

In this sample, this clone turned up a few times. DNA for the CDR3: TGTGCCAGCAGCCGCCAGGGGGCCGCTCACAATGAGCAGTTCTTC. Encoded protein: CASSRQGAAHNEQFF. V usage is TRBV5-4 and J usage is TRBJ2-1; 8 nucleotides match TRBD1. Germline CDR1 is SGHNT and CDR2 is YYREEE (reference sequence). V lost 4 bases to trimming and J lost 5 bases; unmatched junction nucleotides: 8. This CDR3 has 15 residues.

This clone appeared a few times. The rearrangement joins TRBV11-3 to TRBJ2-5, with TRBD2 as a possible D gene (5 bases). V lost 3 bases to trimming and J lost 3 bases, with 5 bases between them. Germline values: CDR1 SGHNT, CDR2 YENEEA. This CDR3 has 12 amino acids. CDR3 bases: TGTGCCAGCAGCTTGAGGGAAGAGACCCAGTACTTC. As protein: CASSLREETQYF.

The V gene is TRBV9, the J gene TRBJ2-7, with TRBD1 identical over 7 bases. Germline CDR1 and CDR2: SGDLS and YYNGEE. J lost 3 bases, V lost 4 bases, and 4 bases had no gene match. The CDR3 spans 13 residues. In DNA, the CDR3 is TGTGCCAGCAGCCGCCCAGGGGGCTACGAGCAGTACTTC. Its protein is CASSRPGGYEQYF. The full variable domain, with the rest looked up from reference TRBV9 and TRBJ2-7, is DSGVTQTPKHLITATGQRVTLRCSPRSGDLSVYWYQQSLDQGLQFLIQYYNGEERAKGNILERFSAQQFPDLHSELNLSSLELGDSALYFCASSRPGGYEQYFGPGTRLTVT.

The chain combines TRBV25-1 with TRBJ1-3; D ambiguous. CDR1 and CDR2 from the germline V gene are MGHDK and SYGVNS. This CDR3 region has 14 residues. V was shortened by 3 bases and J by 2 bases, with 8 bases between the two germline ends. The CDR3 protein is CASSDGKTGNTIYF. CDR3 bases: TGTGCCAGCAGTGATGGAAAGACTGGAAACACCATATATTTT.

In its sample, this clone was seen a few times. This chain connects TRBV11-3 to TRBJ2-5; D is unresolved. There are 14 residues in the CDR3. Germline values: CDR1 SGHNT, CDR2 YENEEA. Trimming took 5 bases from V and 5 from J, leaving 15 bases between them. In DNA, the CDR3 is TGTGCCAGCAGCCAGGTGTGGTCCTCGGAGACCCAGTACTTC. Translation: CASSQVWSSETQYF.

The chain joins TRBV4-1 to TRBJ1-5; D might be TRBD1 (5 bases). Germline V gives CDR1 MGHRA, CDR2 YSYEKL. V was cut by 0 bases and J by 6 bases, with 9 bases left in between. The CDR3 extends over 14 amino acids. In DNA form, the CDR3 reads TGCGCCAGCAGCCAAGAAAGTGGGGGTCAGCCCCAGCATTTT. Protein product: CASSQESGGQPQHF.

This clone was found a few times. The chain is built from TRBV29-1 and TRBJ2-3; D might be TRBD1 (6 bases). The CDR3 loop spans 13 amino acids. Germline CDR1 and CDR2: SQVTM and ANQGSEA. Trimming left V 7 bases short and J 2 bases short, with 13 bases between. The CDR3 protein is CSAIEGDTDTQYF. CDR3 bases: TGCAGCGCGATAGAGGGGGACACAGATACGCAGTATTTT.

The V gene is TRBV30, the J gene TRBJ1-4, with D uncertain. Germline CDR1 and CDR2: GTSNPN and SVGIG (reference sequence). V dropped 0 bases and J dropped 10 bases, with 18 bases sitting between them. There are 15 residues in the CDR3. In DNA form, the CDR3 reads TGTGCCTGGAGTGTGAATCGGGAGGGTTCGGGAAAACTGTTTTTT. It specifies CAWSVNREGSGKLFF.

The DNA for the CDR3 is TGTGCCAGCAGCTTCGGAGGGGCGGGTTATCAGCCCCAGCATTTT. This translates into CASSFGGAGYQPQHF. The chain combines TRBV5-8 with TRBJ1-5; TRBD1 is a possible D gene (5 bases). This CDR3 spans 15 amino acids. Per the germline V gene, CDR1 is SGHTS and CDR2 is YDEGEE. The germline V and J ends were trimmed by 2 bases and 5 bases, with 14 bases remaining between them.

The chain uses TRBV6-6 and TRBJ2-3; D is uncertain. The germline CDR1 and CDR2 sequences are MNHNY and SVGAGI (reference sequence). CDR3 length: 16 amino acids. The ends were cut back, 0 bases at V and 2 bases at J, with 12 bases in the middle. As DNA, the CDR3 is TGTGCCAGCAGTTACTCGCTGGACCAAGACACAGATACGCAGTATTTT. Its translation: CASSYSLDQDTDTQYF.

This clone was counted a single time. In DNA, the CDR3 is TGCGCCAGCAGCTTGGGCGACAGGGGGCGAGACACAGATACGCAGTATTTT. This sequence encodes CASSLGDRGRDTDTQYF. The chain combines TRBV5-1 with TRBJ2-3, with 10 bases lining up with TRBD1. This CDR3 is built from 17 residues. CDR1 SGHRS and CDR2 YFSETQ come from the germline V gene. With V trimmed by 0 bases and J by 2 bases, 6 bases remained unmatched.

The CDR3 DNA follows: TGTGCCAGCTCACCACTGACAGGTGGGGGAGCTTTCTTT. Amino acids: CASSPLTGGGAFF. The chain couples TRBV18 to TRBJ1-1; D possibly corresponds to TRBD1 (6 bases). Looked up from germline, CDR1 is KGHSH and CDR2 is LQKENI. This CDR3 region has 13 residues. V was pared by 1 base and J by 10 bases, with 13 bases between.

V usage is TRBV27 and J usage is TRBJ2-7, with 12 bases identical to TRBD1. J lost 2 bases, V lost 6 bases, and 5 bases had no gene match. CDR3 size: 15 residues. Germline V lookup: CDR1 MNHEY, CDR2 SMNVEV (reference sequence). The CDR3 DNA reads TGTGCCAGCAGCTCCGGGACAGGGGGCACCTACGAGCAGTACTTC. Translation: CASSSGTGGTYEQYF.

This clone was found a few times. The chain employs TRBV4-2 and TRBJ2-5, with a possible D match to TRBD1 (6 bases). Trimming cost V 0 bases and J 5 bases, with 16 bases left between them. CDR1 is LGHNA, CDR2 YNFKEQ, per germline. The CDR3 runs 16 residues. CDR3 amino acids: CASSQEKLKRGETQYF. In DNA, the CDR3 is TGTGCCAGCAGCCAAGAAAAACTGAAAAGGGGGGAGACCCAGTACTTC.

V and J are TRBV30 and TRBJ1-5; 8 bases agree with TRBD1. Germline loops: CDR1 GTSNPN, CDR2 SVGIG (reference sequence). The CDR3 has 13 amino acids. The J segment lost 7 bases and the V segment lost 2 bases, leaving 4 bases of the junction unmatched. For the CDR3, the DNA is TGTGCCTGGAGTAGACAGGGGAAACAGCCCCAGCATTTT. This codes for CAWSRQGKQPQHF.

The chain employs TRBV7-9 and TRBJ1-2; the D is unclear. The V end was cut by 5 bases, the J end by 2 bases, with 9 bases between. Germline V gene sequence: CDR1 SEHNR, CDR2 FQNEAQ (reference sequence). The CDR3 is 13 residues long. CDR3 region: CASSPHQNYGYTF. As DNA, the CDR3 is TGTGCCAGCAGCCCACATCAAAACTATGGCTACACCTTC.

This clone has a handful of counts. This chain links TRBV7-2 with TRBJ2-5, with TRBD2 as a possible D gene (5 bases). The CDR3 sequence is 15 residues long. Trimming pared 5 bases from V and 5 bases from J, leaving 18 bases between. Germline V gene sequence: CDR1 SGHTA, CDR2 FQGNSA. Written as DNA, the CDR3 is TGTGCCAGCAGCCCCCCCGACCGTGGGGAGGAGACCCAGTACTTC. Protein product: CASSPPDRGEETQYF.